These 15 T cell receptor beta chains were all obtained from the same sample, sequenced in a study of human T cells and chemical hapten exposure (dated by TCRdb to the early 2020s). This sample's time point label indicates: pre-sensitization, week 0. Read against the paper, the sample's treatment or condition label means: therapeutic diphenylcyclopropenone sensitization with weekly scalp DPC. The library was prepared using RACE. The sequencing machine was a NextSeq 500. The public reads were quality trimmed at Q25 with fastp and then assembled into clones with MiXCR by TCRdb, keeping productive beta chains. Each CDR3 protein gets just one entry, which takes the most common genes and DNA from the rows behind it. For this sample the table gives about 77,000 distinct CDR3 sequences, of which 14% were detected only once. The ten largest clones represent roughly 4.8% of the sample. This specimen was whole blood, taken in connection with sensitization to the hapten diphenylcyclopropenone (DPC). These receptors were obtained from a woman aged 50 to 60 with alopecia areata. Some clones in this sample may be carry-over from other donors' samples.

This clonotype has only a few counts. This rearrangement joins TRBV19 to TRBJ1-1, with a possible D match to TRBD1 (6 bases). V was clipped by 6 bases and J by 7 bases, with 15 bases between them. Germline V CDR1 and CDR2: LNHDA, SQIVND (reference sequence). The CDR3 length is 13 residues. This CDR3 reads CASSLPGEGEAFF. The CDR3 nucleotides are TGTGCCAGTAGCCTACCAGGGGAGGGTGAAGCTTTCTTT. The entire variable domain, with the rest obtained from reference TRBV19 and TRBJ1-1, is as follows: DGGITQSPKYLFRKEGQNVTLSCEQNLNHDAMYWYRQDPGQGLRLIYYSQIVNDFQKGDIAEGYSVSREKKESFPLTVTSAQKNPTAFYLCASSLPGEGEAFFGQGTRLTVV.

There are a few counts of this clonotype. The rearrangement links TRBV6-2 or TRBV6-3 to TRBJ1-2; TRBD1 matches 7 bases. Trimming cost V 8 bases and J 2 bases; bases outside gene matches: 17. Germline-derived CDR1 and CDR2 are MNHEY and SVGEGT. The CDR3 consists of 17 residues. In DNA form, the CDR3 reads TGTGCCAGCGGGGTATGGGCCGGGACAGAAAGCAACTATGGCTACACCTTC. Translating gives CASGVWAGTESNYGYTF.

This clonotype has just a few counts. This sequence joins TRBV6-1 and TRBJ1-2; possible D gene TRBD1, 5 bases. The V gene's germline CDR1 is MNHNS and CDR2 SASEGT. The CDR3 has 13 residues. Trimming pared 6 bases from V and 2 bases from J, leaving 10 bases between. The CDR3 spells CASRMTVNYGYTF. CDR3 bases: TGTGCCAGCAGAATGACAGTAAACTATGGCTACACCTTC.

This clonotype has a handful of counts. V gene TRBV10-3 combines with J gene TRBJ2-3, with 7 bases aligning to TRBD2. Trimming removed 8 bases from V and 1 base from J; junction bases left unmatched: 6. The CDR3 contains 14 residues. Germline values: CDR1 ENHRY, CDR2 SYGVKD. Here the CDR3 reads CAIRSGGGTDTQYF. The CDR3 DNA is TGTGCCATCCGTAGTGGGGGGGGCACAGATACGCAGTATTTT.

This CDR3 reads CASSPAGGNEKLFF. The CDR3 DNA reads as TGTGCCAGCAGCCCCGCAGGTGGTAATGAAAAACTGTTTTTT. The chain couples TRBV28 to TRBJ1-4; D is unclear. V lost 6 bases to trimming and J lost 4 bases, with 12 bases between them. CDR3 length: 14 amino acids. Germline CDR1 reads MDHEN; CDR2 reads SYDVKM.

CDR3 region: CSATTGDPPYEQYF. CDR3 nucleotides: TGCAGTGCGACCACAGGGGATCCCCCCTACGAGCAGTACTTC. V gene TRBV20-1 combines with J gene TRBJ2-7; 7 bases agree with TRBD1. J lost 2 bases, V lost 6 bases, and 10 bases had no gene match. The CDR3 covers 14 residues. Germline CDR1 and CDR2: DFQATT and SNEGSKA (reference sequence).

The V gene is TRBV20-1, the J gene TRBJ1-5; TRBD1 is a possible D gene (6 bases). Trimming stripped 6 bases from V and 4 bases from J, with 16 bases between. This CDR3 contains 14 residues. Germline V gene lookup returns CDR1 DFQATT and CDR2 SNEGSKA (reference sequence). CDR3 sequence: CSALKQGLNQPQHF. CDR3 DNA sequence: TGCAGTGCCCTTAAACAGGGTTTAAATCAGCCCCAGCATTTT.

This rearrangement joins TRBV20-1 to TRBJ2-5, with D perhaps TRBD2 (6 bases). The V gene's germline CDR1 is DFQATT and CDR2 SNEGSKA (reference sequence). The CDR3 consists of 14 residues. The V end lost 0 bases, the J end lost 5 bases, and 13 bases lay between the germline ends. In DNA, the CDR3 is TGCAGTGCTAGAGACGGCTTTGGGGGGGAGACCCAGTACTTC. It translates to CSARDGFGGETQYF.

This clonotype came up a few times. The V gene is TRBV19, the J gene TRBJ1-2; possible D gene TRBD1, 5 bases. The CDR3 length is 14 residues. Germline values: CDR1 LNHDA, CDR2 SQIVND (reference sequence). Trimming pared 5 bases from V and 8 bases from J, leaving 18 bases between. CDR3 region: CASSDLDNLMGYTF. The CDR3 nucleotides are TGTGCCAGTAGTGACCTGGACAATCTCATGGGCTACACCTTC.

This clonotype has only a few counts. The gene calls are TRBV20-1 and TRBJ2-1; perhaps TRBD2 as D (5 bases). CDR1 is DFQATT, CDR2 SNEGSKA, per germline (reference sequence). The CDR3 spans 13 residues. V was trimmed by 8 bases and J by 0 bases, leaving 11 bases between them. The CDR3 nucleotides read TGCAGTTCGAGAGACTACTCCTACAATGAGCAGTTCTTC. Its translation is CSSRDYSYNEQFF.

CDR3 region: CASSLTGPTTEAFF. In DNA, the CDR3 is TGTGCCAGCAGCTTAACGGGTCCAACCACTGAAGCTTTCTTT. The chain recombines TRBV11-2 with TRBJ1-1; D remains ambiguous. Trimming shortened V by 2 bases and J by 4 bases, and 11 bases separated the two germline ends. This CDR3 spans 14 amino acids. The germline CDR1 and CDR2 sequences are SGHAT and FQNNGV.

This clonotype was found a few times. V usage is TRBV7-2 and J usage is TRBJ2-7; D is uncertain. Trimming stripped 2 bases from V and 3 bases from J, with 17 bases between. Germline lookup yields CDR1 SGHTA and CDR2 FQGNSA. This CDR3 has 16 residues. The CDR3 DNA follows: TGTGCCAGCAGCTTAAGTTTCGGCAGCGCAAACTACGAGCAGTACTTC. This encodes CASSLSFGSANYEQYF.

The sample holds a few counts of this clonotype. The CDR3 region has the DNA TGTGCCAGCAGCGGCGAGGGGAAGAACACTGAAGCTTTCTTT. Encoded protein: CASSGEGKNTEAFF. The chain employs TRBV2 and TRBJ1-1; maybe TRBD1 (5 bases). The CDR3 spans 14 residues. Germline CDR1 and CDR2: SNHLY and FYNNEI. V dropped 6 bases and J dropped 1 base, with 12 bases sitting between them.

The V and J genes are TRBV28 and TRBJ2-7; 10 positions match TRBD2. Losses at the gene ends were 3 bases for V and 2 bases for J; bases not matched to a gene: 13. In germline, CDR1 is MDHEN, CDR2 SYDVKM. There are 18 residues in the CDR3. The CDR3 sequence: CASSFGVYGTSATYEQYF. The DNA of the CDR3 is TGTGCCAGCAGTTTCGGGGTCTATGGGACTAGCGCAACCTACGAGCAGTACTTC.

CDR3 loop: CASSLGDGETQYF. CDR3 sequence (DNA): TGTGCCAGCAGCTTAGGGGACGGGGAGACCCAGTACTTC. The chain has TRBV11-2 and TRBJ2-5; D might be TRBD1 or TRBD2, each matching 5 bases. The CDR3 runs 13 residues. V lost 1 base and J 5 bases, leaving 8 bases between the germline ends. Germline CDR1 and CDR2: SGHAT and FQNNGV.